This entry features one T cell receptor beta chain sequence. This specimen belongs to a study of technical replicates of blood from a handful of donors. The CDR3 spans 15 residues. Germline CDR1 SGHNT, CDR2 YYREEE (reference sequence). The trim removed 5 bases at V and 7 bases at J, leaving 10 bases unmatched. Produced via immunoSEQ multiplex PCR; TCRdb's table is partial and in-frame only. Of about 62,000 clones detected, over 75% appear once; the ten largest clones hold roughly 5.6%. The receptor was derived from a human donor in good health. Some clones in this sample may be carry-over from other donors' samples. Sequenced material: PBMCs. The V gene is TRBV5-4, the J gene TRBJ2-7; TRBD1 matches 12 bases. CDR3 sequence: CASSEPGQGAREQYF. CDR3 DNA sequence: TGTGCCAGCAGTGAACCGGGACAGGGGGCGAGGGAGCAGTACTTC.